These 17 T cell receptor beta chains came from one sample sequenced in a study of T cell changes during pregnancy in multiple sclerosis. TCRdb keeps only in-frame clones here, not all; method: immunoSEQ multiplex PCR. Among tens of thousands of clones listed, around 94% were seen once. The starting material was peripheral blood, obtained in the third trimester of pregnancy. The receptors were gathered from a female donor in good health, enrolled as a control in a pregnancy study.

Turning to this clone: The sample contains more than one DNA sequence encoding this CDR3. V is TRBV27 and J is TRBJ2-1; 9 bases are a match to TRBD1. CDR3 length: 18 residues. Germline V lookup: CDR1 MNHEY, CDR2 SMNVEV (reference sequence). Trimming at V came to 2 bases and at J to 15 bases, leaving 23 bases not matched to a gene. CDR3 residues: CASSLIPPSVGQGPPRFF. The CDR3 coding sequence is TGTGCCAGCAGTTTAATTCCCCCTTCTGTCGGACAGGGGCCCCCACGGTTCTTC.

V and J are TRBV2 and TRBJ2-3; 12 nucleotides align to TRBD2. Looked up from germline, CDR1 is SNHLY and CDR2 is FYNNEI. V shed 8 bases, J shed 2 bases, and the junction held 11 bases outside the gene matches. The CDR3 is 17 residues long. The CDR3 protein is CASVGLAGSSLTDTQYF. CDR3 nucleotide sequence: TGTGCCAGCGTGGGACTAGCGGGTTCTTCTCTCACAGATACGCAGTATTTT.

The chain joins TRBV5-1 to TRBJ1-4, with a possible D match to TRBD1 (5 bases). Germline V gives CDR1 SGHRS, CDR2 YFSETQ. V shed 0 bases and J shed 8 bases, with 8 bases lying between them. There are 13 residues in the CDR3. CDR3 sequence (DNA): TGCGCCAGCAGCTTGGAAGGGGCAGAAAAACTGTTTTTT. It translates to CASSLEGAEKLFF.

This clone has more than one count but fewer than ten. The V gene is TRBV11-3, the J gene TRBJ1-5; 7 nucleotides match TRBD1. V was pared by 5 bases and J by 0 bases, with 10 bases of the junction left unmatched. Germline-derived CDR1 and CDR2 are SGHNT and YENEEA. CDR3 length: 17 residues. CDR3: CASSPLTYRGSNQPQHF. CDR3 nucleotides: TGTGCCAGCAGCCCTTTAACCTACAGGGGTAGCAATCAGCCCCAGCATTTT.

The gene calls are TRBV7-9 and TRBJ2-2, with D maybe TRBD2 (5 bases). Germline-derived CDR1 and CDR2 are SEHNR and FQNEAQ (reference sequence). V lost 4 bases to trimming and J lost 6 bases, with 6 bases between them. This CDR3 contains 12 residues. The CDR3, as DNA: TGTGCCAGCAGCTGGAGGTCCGGGGAGCTGTTTTTT. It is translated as CASSWRSGELFF.

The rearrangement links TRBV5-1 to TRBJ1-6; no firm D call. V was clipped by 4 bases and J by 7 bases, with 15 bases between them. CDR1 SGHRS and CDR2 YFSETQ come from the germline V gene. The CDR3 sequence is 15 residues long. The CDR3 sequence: CASSPDGVGNSPLHF. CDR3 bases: TGCGCCAGCAGCCCAGACGGGGTCGGGAATTCACCCCTCCACTTT.

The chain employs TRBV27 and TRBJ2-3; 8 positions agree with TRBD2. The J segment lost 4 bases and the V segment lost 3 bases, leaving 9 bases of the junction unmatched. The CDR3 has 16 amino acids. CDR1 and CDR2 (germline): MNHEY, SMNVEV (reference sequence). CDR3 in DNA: TGTGCCAGCAGTTTTAACAGCGGGAGACCGTCAGATACGCAGTATTTT. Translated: CASSFNSGRPSDTQYF.

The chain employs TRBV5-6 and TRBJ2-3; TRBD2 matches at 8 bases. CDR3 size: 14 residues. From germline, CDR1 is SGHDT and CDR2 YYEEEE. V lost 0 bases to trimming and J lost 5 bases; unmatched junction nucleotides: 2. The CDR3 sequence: CASSLVRGGDTQYF. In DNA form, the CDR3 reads TGTGCCAGCAGCTTGGTTCGGGGGGGAGATACGCAGTATTTT.

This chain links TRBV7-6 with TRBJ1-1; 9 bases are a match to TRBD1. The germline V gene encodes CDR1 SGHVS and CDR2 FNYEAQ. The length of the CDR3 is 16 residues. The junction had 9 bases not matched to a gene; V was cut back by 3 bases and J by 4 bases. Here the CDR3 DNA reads TGTGCCAGCAGCTTGGTCGGGGGACAGGGAGGCACTGAAGCTTTCTTT. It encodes CASSLVGGQGGTEAFF.

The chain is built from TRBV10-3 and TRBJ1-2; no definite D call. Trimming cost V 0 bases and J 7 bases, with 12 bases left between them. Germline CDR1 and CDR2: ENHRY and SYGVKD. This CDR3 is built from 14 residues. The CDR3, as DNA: TGTGCCATCAGTGAGTCGGGCCTTACGAGTGGCTACACCTTC. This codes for CAISESGLTSGYTF.

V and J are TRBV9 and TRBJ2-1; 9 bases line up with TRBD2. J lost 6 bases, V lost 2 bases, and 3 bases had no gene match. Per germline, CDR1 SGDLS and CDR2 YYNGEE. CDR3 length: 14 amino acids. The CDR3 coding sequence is TGTGCCAGCAGCGTGGGCGGGGGGGCCAATGAGCAGTTCTTC. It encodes CASSVGGGANEQFF.

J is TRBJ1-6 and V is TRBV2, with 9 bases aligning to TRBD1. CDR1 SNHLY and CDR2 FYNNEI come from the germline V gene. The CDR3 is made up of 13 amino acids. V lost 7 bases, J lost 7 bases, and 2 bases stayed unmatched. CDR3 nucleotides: TGTGCCAGCAATGGACAGGGGAATTCACCCCTCCACTTT. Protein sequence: CASNGQGNSPLHF.

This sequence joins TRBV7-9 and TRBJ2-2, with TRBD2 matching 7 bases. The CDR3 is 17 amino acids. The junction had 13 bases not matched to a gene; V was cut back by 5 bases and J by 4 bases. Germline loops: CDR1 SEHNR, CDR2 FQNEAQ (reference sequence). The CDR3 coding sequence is TGTGCCAGCAGCCGAGCCCTCGGGAGGCAGGGCACCGGGGAGCTGTTTTTT. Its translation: CASSRALGRQGTGELFF.

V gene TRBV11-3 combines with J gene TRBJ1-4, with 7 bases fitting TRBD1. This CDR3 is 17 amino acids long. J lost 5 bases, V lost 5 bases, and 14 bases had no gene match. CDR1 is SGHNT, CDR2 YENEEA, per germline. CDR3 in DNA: TGTGCCAGCAGCGAAATAGGTCGAGACAGGGTAAATGAAAAACTGTTTTTT. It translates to CASSEIGRDRVNEKLFF.

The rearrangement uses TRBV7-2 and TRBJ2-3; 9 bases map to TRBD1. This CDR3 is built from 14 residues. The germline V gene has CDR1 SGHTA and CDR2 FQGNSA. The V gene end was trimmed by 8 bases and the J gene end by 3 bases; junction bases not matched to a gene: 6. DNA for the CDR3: TGTGCCAGCTCCAGGGACAGGGTAACAGATACGCAGTATTTT. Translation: CASSRDRVTDTQYF.

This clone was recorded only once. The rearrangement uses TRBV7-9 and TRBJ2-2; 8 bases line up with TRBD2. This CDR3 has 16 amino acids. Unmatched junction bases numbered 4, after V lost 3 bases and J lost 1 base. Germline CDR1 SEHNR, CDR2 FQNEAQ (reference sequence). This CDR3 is CASSFPGGRNTGELFF. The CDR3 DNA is TGTGCCAGCAGCTTCCCGGGGGGGAGGAACACCGGGGAGCTGTTTTTT. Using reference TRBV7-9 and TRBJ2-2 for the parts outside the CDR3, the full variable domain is DTGVSQNPRHKITKRGQNVTFRCDPISEHNRLYWYRQTLGQGPEFLTYFQNEAQLEKSRLLSDRFSAERPKGSFSTLEIQRTEQGDSAMYLCASSFPGGRNTGELFFGEGSRLTVL.

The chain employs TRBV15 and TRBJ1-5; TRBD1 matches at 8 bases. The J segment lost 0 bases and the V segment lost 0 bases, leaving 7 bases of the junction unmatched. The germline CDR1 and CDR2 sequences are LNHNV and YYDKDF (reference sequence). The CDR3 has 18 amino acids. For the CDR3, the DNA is TGTGCCACCAGCAGAGATCCCCCGACAGGGGATAGCAATCAGCCCCAGCATTTT. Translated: CATSRDPPTGDSNQPQHF.